This T cell receptor (beta chain) was found in a study of T cell changes during pregnancy in multiple sclerosis. Sequencing was performed with immunoSEQ multiplex PCR; in TCRdb, only in-frame clones are kept and a portion is missing. The sample lists about 44,000 clones, roughly 92% occurring once. This CDR3 is 14 amino acids long. Germline loops: CDR1 MGHDK, CDR2 SYGVNS. V lost 3 bases to trimming and J lost 7 bases; unmatched junction nucleotides: 6. This sequence joins TRBV25-1 and TRBJ2-4; 7 bases match TRBD1. This receptor was identified in a female donor with multiple sclerosis, enrolled in a pregnancy study. Sequenced material: CD4+ T cells from peripheral blood mononuclear cells, taken in the first trimester of pregnancy. The chain's CDR3 is CASSEERQGNIQYF. The CDR3 nucleotides are TGTGCCAGCAGTGAGGAGCGACAGGGCAACATTCAGTACTTC.